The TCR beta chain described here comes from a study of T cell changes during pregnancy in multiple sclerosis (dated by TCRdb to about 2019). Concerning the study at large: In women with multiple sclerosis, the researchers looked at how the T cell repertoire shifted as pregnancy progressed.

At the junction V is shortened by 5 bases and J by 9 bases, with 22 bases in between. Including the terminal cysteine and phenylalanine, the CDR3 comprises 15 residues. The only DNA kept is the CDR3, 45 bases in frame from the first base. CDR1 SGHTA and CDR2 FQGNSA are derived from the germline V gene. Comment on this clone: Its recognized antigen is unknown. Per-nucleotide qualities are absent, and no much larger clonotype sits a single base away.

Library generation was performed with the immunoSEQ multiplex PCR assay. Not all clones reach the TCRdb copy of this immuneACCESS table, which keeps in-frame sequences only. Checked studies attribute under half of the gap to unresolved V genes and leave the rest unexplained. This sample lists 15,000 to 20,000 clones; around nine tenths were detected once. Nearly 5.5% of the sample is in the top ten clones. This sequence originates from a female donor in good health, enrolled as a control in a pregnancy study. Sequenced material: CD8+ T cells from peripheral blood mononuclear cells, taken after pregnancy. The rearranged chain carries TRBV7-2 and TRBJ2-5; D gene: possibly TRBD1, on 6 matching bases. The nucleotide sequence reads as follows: TGTGCCAGCAGCGGAATCGACAGGATTATTTGGGCCCAGTACTTC. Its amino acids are CASSGIDRIIWAQYF.